This entry concerns a single TCR beta chain. Its matching antigen is unknown. This entry belongs to a study of T cells after yellow fever vaccination. General study points: Weaker in magnitude, the secondary response showed a faster peak on day 5 versus 15. Contamination by abundant bulk-population clonotypes could be present in FACS-sorted repertoires. The CD4 compartment and the CD8 compartment contained a small share of clonotypes in common.

This CDR3 comprises 13 residues. The V and J ends lost 4 bases and 2 bases respectively, with 11 bases between them. Germline V gene sequence: CDR1 GTSNPN, CDR2 SVGIG (reference sequence). For TCR, cDNA came from 5'RACE template switching, which added a universal primer site and UMIs. TCRdb re-derived calls from the 5' RACE reads in MiXCR, one entry per CDR3 protein. The sample contains a few hundred thousand distinct CDR3 sequences, approximately 10% of which appear only once. The V gene is TRBV30, the J gene TRBJ2-5; D perhaps matches TRBD1 (5 bases). This specimen consisted of CD4+ T cells sorted from PBMCs, obtained 5 days after the yellow fever booster vaccination. The receptor was derived from a man younger than 35 who received the YFV17D yellow fever vaccine. As DNA, the CDR3 is TGTGCCTGGATCCCCAGGGCTCAAGAGACCCAGTACTTC. Translated: CAWIPRAQETQYF.